The entry below gives a single TCR beta chain sequence along with its context. Antigen unknown. A read error may be the cause here, since a much bigger clone is one base away. This entry is derived from a study of post-analysis software for immune sequencing data. Regarding the study as a whole: In multiple sclerosis, normalized Chao1 diversity was significantly below that of controls. About five TRBV segments were more frequent in patients than controls; TRBV5-6, TRBV5-1 and TRBV20-1 belonged to this group.

CDR3 length equals 10 residues. Trimming took off 2 bases at V and 5 bases at J, with 3 bases between the two ends. CDR1 and CDR2 from the germline V gene are DFQATT and SNEGSKA (reference sequence). Sequencing libraries made from TCR beta cDNA carried unique molecular identifiers. T cells, roughly 1 to 10 million of them, yielded some 540,000 cDNA molecules. Each CDR3 protein is one row after TCRdb ran MiXCR on the PCR reads. The table includes around 500,000 distinct CDR3 sequences, 30% to 40% detected once. This clonotype was obtained from a girl aged 2-17 years with multiple sclerosis. Sample: blood. The chain combines TRBV20-1 with TRBJ2-5; D unresolved. In DNA form, the CDR3 reads TGCAGTGCTAGATGGGAGACCCAGTACTTC. It codes for CSARWETQYF.